The 15 T cell receptor beta chains in this list originate from one sample, sequenced in a study of T-cell reconstitution after alpha-beta-depleted transplantation in children. The library targeted TCRbeta and was prepared with unique molecular identifiers. One entry per CDR3 protein results from TCRdb running MiXCR on the PCR reads. The sample yields over 450,000 distinct CDR3 sequences, about 10% seen once. Sequences were derived from PBMCs, sampled before TCRalphabeta/CD19-depleted stem cell transplant. These receptors all stem from a child aged 2-15 years with inherited bone marrow failure, due to receive a stem cell transplant.

This clonotype was recorded at least ten times. This chain links TRBV11-2 with TRBJ2-2, with TRBD1 matching over 10 bases. The CDR3 totals 14 residues. V lost 1 base and J lost 9; bases outside the gene matches: 2. CDR1 and CDR2 from the germline V gene are SGHAT and FQNNGV. The CDR3 region is CASSLGTGGRELFF. Written as DNA, the CDR3 is TGTGCCAGCAGCTTAGGGACAGGGGGGAGGGAGCTGTTTTTT.

In regard to this clonotype: Mismatch with germline at one junction end may stem from a read error. The J gene is TRBJ2-7, the V gene TRBV11-2, with D possibly being TRBD1 (6 bases). CDR1 is SGHAT, CDR2 FQNNGV, per germline. CDR3 size: 18 residues. The CDR3 is CASSFPRDTGTSSYERYF. As DNA, the CDR3 is TGTGCCAGCAGCTTCCCCAGGGACACAGGAACGAGCTCCTACGAGCGGTACTTC.

This clonotype was counted ten times or more. The rearrangement joins TRBV5-1 to TRBJ2-5; D is possibly TRBD1 (6 bases). The germline V gene encodes CDR1 SGHRS and CDR2 YFSETQ. The CDR3 loop spans 14 amino acids. Trimming left V 2 bases short and J 7 bases short, with 15 bases between. The CDR3: CASSFQGPEATQYF. CDR3 DNA sequence: TGCGCCAGCAGCTTTCAGGGGCCCGAGGCGACCCAGTACTTC.

This clonotype has ten or more counts. The V call is TRBV7-8, the J call TRBJ2-1; 7 bases match TRBD2. The CDR3 is made up of 16 amino acids. Germline lookup yields CDR1 SGHVS and CDR2 FQNEAQ. With 1 base clipped from V and 0 bases from J, the junction kept 3 bases outside the gene matches. The CDR3 protein is CASSLGGRTSYNEQFF. The CDR3 DNA is TGTGCCAGCAGCTTAGGCGGGAGAACCTCCTACAATGAGCAGTTCTTC.

This clonotype was seen ten or more times. The V call is TRBV27, the J call TRBJ2-3; D gene uncertain. The CDR3 is 14 amino acids. Germline CDR1 and CDR2: MNHEY and SMNVEV (reference sequence). V lost 4 bases and J 0 bases, leaving 8 bases between the germline ends. The CDR3 region has the DNA TGTGCCAGCAGTTACGAGAGTAGCACAGATACGCAGTATTTT. Its translation: CASSYESSTDTQYF.

The chain joins TRBV20-1 to TRBJ2-1, with 9 nucleotides matching TRBD2. From germline, CDR1 is DFQATT and CDR2 SNEGSKA (reference sequence). There are 14 residues in the CDR3. J gave up 2 bases and V 5 bases, and 4 bases lay outside the gene matches. The CDR3 bases are TGCAGTGCTTGGAGCGGGAGGCCCTACAATGAGCAGTTCTTC. It yields the protein CSAWSGRPYNEQFF.

This clonotype showed up many times. The gene calls are TRBV2 and TRBJ2-7; TRBD2 is a possible D gene (7 bases). Germline CDR1 is SNHLY and CDR2 is FYNNEI. V was pared by 9 bases and J by 10 bases, with 19 bases between. This CDR3 spans 12 amino acids. The CDR3: CASRGAPFNQYF. In DNA, the CDR3 is TGTGCCAGTCGGGGGGCGCCATTCAATCAGTACTTC.

Ten or more counts support this clonotype. V and J are TRBV4-3 and TRBJ2-2; tentatively, D is TRBD1 (7 bases). The germline V and J ends were trimmed by 0 bases and 4 bases, with 15 bases remaining between them. Germline V lookup: CDR1 LGHNA, CDR2 YSLEER. CDR3 size: 17 residues. The CDR3 loop reads CASSQDLEGAGTGELFF. DNA of the CDR3: TGCGCCAGCAGCCAAGATTTGGAGGGGGCGGGCACCGGGGAGCTGTTTTTT.

This chain joins TRBV20-1 and TRBJ2-2, with 13 bases that match TRBD2. V gave up 2 bases and J gave up 1 base; unmatched junction bases: 4. This CDR3 contains 17 residues. Germline CDR1 reads DFQATT; CDR2 reads SNEGSKA (reference sequence). CDR3 sequence (DNA): TGCAGTGCTAGAATGGGACTAGCGGGAAAGAACACCGGGGAGCTGTTTTTT. Encoded protein: CSARMGLAGKNTGELFF.

The chain couples TRBV4-3 to TRBJ1-5; a possible D gene is TRBD1 (5 bases). This CDR3 has 15 amino acids. CDR1 is LGHNA and CDR2 is YSLEER in the germline V gene. V was clipped by 2 bases and J by 3 bases, with 11 bases between them. Written as DNA, the CDR3 is TGCGCCAGCAGCCAACACAGGCATACCAATCAGCCCCAGCATTTT. Translation gives CASSQHRHTNQPQHF.

This clonotype was seen only a few times. This rearrangement joins TRBV14 to TRBJ2-1; the D is unclear. CDR3 length: 19 residues. CDR1 SGHDN and CDR2 FVKESK come from the germline V gene. Trimming pared 0 bases from V and 0 bases from J, leaving 18 bases between. The CDR3 sequence: CASSQDGLRGFLSYNEQFF. CDR3 DNA: TGTGCCAGCAGCCAAGACGGCCTGAGAGGTTTCCTCTCCTACAATGAGCAGTTCTTC. Complete variable domain (other parts from reference TRBV14 and TRBJ2-1): EAGVTQFPSHSVIEKGQTVTLRCDPISGHDNLYWYRRVMGKEIKFLLHFVKESKQDESGMPNNRFLAERTGGTYSTLKVQPAELEDSGVYFCASSQDGLRGFLSYNEQFFGPGTRLTVL.

This clonotype occurred many times. This chain uses TRBV7-2 with TRBJ2-5, with 12 bases matching TRBD2. In germline, CDR1 is SGHTA, CDR2 FQGNSA. The CDR3 is 16 amino acids. With 4 bases clipped from V and 2 bases from J, the junction kept 5 bases outside the gene matches. The DNA of the CDR3 is TGTGCCAGCAGCTCGACTAGCGGGAGTGTACAAGAGACCCAGTACTTC. Translated, it gives CASSSTSGSVQETQYF.

This clonotype was observed a few times. The chain uses TRBV6-2 or TRBV6-3 and TRBJ2-4, with 8 bases identical to TRBD1. Looked up from germline, CDR1 is MNHEY and CDR2 is SVGEGT. The V segment lost 2 bases and the J segment 6 bases; nucleotides outside the gene matches: 12. The CDR3 extends over 17 amino acids. CDR3 region: CASSYDPKQGVVNIQYF. The CDR3 DNA follows: TGTGCCAGCAGTTACGACCCCAAACAGGGGGTGGTAAACATTCAGTACTTC.

This clonotype came up a few times. CDR3 bases: TGCAGTGCTGTGGGAGTCGGCGGGGAGACCCAGTACTTC. This translates into CSAVGVGGETQYF. The V and J genes are TRBV20-1 and TRBJ2-5; a weak D match, TRBD2 (5 bases). This CDR3 is 13 amino acids long. CDR1 and CDR2 (germline): DFQATT, SNEGSKA (reference sequence). V lost 5 bases and J 5 bases, leaving 15 bases between the germline ends.

This clonotype appeared a few times. V gene TRBV20-1 combines with J gene TRBJ2-5, with D maybe TRBD2 (5 bases). The V end lost 3 bases, the J end lost 5 bases, and 16 bases lay between the germline ends. CDR1 and CDR2 from the germline V gene are DFQATT and SNEGSKA (reference sequence). The CDR3 totals 14 residues. CDR3 sequence: CSARPPRAGETQYF. CDR3 nucleotides: TGCAGTGCTAGGCCGCCGCGGGCTGGGGAGACCCAGTACTTC.